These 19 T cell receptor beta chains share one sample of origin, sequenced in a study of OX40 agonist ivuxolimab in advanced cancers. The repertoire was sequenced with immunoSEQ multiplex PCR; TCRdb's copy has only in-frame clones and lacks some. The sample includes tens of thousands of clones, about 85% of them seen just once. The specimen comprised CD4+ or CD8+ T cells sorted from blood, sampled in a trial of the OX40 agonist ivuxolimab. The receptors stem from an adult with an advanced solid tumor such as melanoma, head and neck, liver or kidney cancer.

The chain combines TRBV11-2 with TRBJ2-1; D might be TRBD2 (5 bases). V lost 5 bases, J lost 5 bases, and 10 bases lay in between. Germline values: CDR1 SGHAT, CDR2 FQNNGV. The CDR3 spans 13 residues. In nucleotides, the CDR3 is TGTGCCAGCAGCATCGGACTGAACAATGAGCAGTTCTTC. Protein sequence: CASSIGLNNEQFF. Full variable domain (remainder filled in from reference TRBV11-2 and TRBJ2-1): EAGVAQSPRYKIIEKRQSVAFWCNPISGHATLYWYQQILGQGPKLLIQFQNNGVVDDSQLPKDRFSAERLKGVDSTLKIQPAKLEDSAVYLCASSIGLNNEQFFGPGTRLTVL.

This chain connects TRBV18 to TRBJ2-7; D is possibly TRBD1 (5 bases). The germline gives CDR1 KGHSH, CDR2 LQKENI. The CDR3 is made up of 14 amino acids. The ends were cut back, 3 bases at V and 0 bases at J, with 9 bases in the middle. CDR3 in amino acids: CASSPEQASYEQYF. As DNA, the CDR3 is TGTGCCAGCTCACCGGAACAGGCCTCCTACGAGCAGTACTTC.

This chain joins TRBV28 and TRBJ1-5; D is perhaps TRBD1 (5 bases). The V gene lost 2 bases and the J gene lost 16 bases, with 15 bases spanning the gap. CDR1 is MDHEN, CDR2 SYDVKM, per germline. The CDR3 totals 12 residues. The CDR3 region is CASSLGQGFPHF. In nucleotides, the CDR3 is TGTGCCAGCAGTTTAGGGCAGGGTTTTCCCCATTTT.

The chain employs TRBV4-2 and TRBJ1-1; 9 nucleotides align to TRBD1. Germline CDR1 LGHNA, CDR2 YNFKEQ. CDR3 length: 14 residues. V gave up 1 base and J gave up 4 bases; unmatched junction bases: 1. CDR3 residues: CASSQADRGTEAFF. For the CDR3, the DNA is TGTGCCAGCAGCCAAGCGGACAGGGGCACTGAAGCTTTCTTT.

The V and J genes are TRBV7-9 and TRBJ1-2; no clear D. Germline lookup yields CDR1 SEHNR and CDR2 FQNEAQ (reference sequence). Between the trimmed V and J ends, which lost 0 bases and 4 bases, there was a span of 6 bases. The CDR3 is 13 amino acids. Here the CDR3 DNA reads TGTGCCAGCAGCTTAGCAGGGTTCTATGGCTACACCTTC. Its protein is CASSLAGFYGYTF.

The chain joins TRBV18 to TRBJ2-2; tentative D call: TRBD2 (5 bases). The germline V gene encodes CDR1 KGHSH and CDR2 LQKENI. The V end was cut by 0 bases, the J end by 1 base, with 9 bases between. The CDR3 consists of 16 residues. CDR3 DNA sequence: TGTGCCAGCTCACCACCTAACGGGATGAACACCGGGGAGCTGTTTTTT. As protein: CASSPPNGMNTGELFF.

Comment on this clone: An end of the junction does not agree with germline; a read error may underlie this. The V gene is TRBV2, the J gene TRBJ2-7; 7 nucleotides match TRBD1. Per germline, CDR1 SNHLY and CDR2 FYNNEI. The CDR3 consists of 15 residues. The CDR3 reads CASSQARTGGSEQYF. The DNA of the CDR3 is TGTGCCAGCAGTCAAGCCCGGACAGGAGGATCAGAGCAGTACTTC. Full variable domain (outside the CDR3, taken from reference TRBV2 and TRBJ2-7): EPEVTQTPSHQVTQMGQEVILRCVPISNHLYFYWYRQILGQKVEFLVSFYNNEISEKSEIFDDQFSVERPDGSNFTLKIRSTKLEDSAMYFCASSQARTGGSEQYFGPGTRLTVT.

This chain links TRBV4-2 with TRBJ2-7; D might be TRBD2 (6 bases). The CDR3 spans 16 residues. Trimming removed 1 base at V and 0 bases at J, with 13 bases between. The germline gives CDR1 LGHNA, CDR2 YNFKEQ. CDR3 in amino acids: CASSQVSGLSSYEQYF. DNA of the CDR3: TGTGCCAGCAGCCAAGTGAGCGGGCTGTCCTCCTACGAGCAGTACTTC.

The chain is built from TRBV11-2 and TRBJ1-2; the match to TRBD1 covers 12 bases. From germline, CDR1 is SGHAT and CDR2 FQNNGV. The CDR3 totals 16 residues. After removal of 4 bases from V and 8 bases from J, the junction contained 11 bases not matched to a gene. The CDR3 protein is CASSSEGTGGAKGYTF. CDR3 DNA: TGTGCCAGCAGCTCCGAGGGGACAGGGGGCGCAAAAGGCTACACCTTC.

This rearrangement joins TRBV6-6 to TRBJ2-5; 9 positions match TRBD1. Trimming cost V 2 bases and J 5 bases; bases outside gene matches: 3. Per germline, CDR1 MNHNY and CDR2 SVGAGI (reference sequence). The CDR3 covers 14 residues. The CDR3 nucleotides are TGTGCCAGCAGTTACACAGGGGGCGCGGAGACCCAGTACTTC. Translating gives CASSYTGGAETQYF.

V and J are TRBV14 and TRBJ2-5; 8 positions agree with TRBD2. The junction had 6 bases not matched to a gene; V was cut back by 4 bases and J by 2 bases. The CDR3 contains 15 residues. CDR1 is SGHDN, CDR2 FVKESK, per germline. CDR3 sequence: CASSPLAGLQETQYF. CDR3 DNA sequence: TGTGCCAGCAGCCCCCTAGCGGGCCTACAAGAGACCCAGTACTTC. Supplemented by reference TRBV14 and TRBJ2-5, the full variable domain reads EAGVTQFPSHSVIEKGQTVTLRCDPISGHDNLYWYRRVMGKEIKFLLHFVKESKQDESGMPNNRFLAERTGGTYSTLKVQPAELEDSGVYFCASSPLAGLQETQYFGPGTRLLVL.

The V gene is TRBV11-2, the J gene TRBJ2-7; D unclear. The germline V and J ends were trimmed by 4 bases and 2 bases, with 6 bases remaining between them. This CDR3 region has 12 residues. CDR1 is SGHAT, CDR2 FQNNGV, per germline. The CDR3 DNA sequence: TGTGCCAGCAGCTCTCGACCCTACGAGCAGTACTTC. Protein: CASSSRPYEQYF.

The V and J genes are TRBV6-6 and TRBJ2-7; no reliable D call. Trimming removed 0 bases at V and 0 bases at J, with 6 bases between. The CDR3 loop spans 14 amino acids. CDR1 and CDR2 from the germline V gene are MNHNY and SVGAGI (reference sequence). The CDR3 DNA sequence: TGTGCCAGCAGTTACTCGCTCGGCTCCTACGAGCAGTACTTC. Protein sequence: CASSYSLGSYEQYF.

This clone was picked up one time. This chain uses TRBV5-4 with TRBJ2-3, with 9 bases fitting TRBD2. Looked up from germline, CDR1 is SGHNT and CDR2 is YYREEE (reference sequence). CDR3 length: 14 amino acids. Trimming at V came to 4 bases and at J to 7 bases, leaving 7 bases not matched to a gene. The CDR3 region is CASSRQRGAHTQYF. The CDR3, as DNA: TGTGCCAGCAGCCGTCAGCGGGGGGCCCATACGCAGTATTTT.

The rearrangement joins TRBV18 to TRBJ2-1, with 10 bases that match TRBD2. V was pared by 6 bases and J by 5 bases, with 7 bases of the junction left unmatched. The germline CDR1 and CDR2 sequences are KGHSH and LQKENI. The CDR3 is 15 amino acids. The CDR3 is CASSQTSGRNNEQFF. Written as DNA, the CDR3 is TGTGCCAGCTCGCAGACTAGCGGGCGCAACAATGAGCAGTTCTTC.

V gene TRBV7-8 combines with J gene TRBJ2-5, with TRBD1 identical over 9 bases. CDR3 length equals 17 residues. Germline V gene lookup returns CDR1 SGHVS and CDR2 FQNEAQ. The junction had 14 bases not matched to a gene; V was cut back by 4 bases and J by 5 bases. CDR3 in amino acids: CASSSPARDRVQETQYF. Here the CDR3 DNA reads TGTGCCAGCAGCTCACCCGCCCGGGACAGGGTACAGGAGACCCAGTACTTC.

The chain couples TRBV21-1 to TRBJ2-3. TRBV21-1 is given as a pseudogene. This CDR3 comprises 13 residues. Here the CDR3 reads CASSSLHTDTQYF. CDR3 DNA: TGTGCCAGCAGCAGTCTACACACAGATACGCAGTATTTT.

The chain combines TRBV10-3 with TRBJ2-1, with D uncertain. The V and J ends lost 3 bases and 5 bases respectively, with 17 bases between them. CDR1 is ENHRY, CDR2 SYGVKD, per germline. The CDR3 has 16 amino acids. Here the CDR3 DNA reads TGTGCCATCAGTGACCCAGCTTGGGGTTCTCACAATGAGCAGTTCTTC. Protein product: CAISDPAWGSHNEQFF.

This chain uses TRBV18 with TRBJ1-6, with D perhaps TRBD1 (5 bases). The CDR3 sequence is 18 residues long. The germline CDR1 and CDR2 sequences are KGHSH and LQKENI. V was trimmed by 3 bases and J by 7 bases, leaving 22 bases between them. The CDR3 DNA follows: TGTGCCAGCTCACCTCCCCACCCCCTTGGACAAAGAAATTCACCCCTCCACTTT. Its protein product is CASSPPHPLGQRNSPLHF.